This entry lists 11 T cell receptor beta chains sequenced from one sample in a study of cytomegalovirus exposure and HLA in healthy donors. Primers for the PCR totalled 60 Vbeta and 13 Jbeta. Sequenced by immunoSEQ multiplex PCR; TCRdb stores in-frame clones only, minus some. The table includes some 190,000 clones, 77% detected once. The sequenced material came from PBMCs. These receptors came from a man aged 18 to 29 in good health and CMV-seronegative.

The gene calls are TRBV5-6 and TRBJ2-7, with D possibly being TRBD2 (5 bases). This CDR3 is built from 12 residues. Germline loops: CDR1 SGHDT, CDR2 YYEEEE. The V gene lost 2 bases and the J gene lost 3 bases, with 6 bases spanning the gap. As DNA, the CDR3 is TGTGCCAGCAGCTTAGAGGGCTACGAGCAGTACTTC. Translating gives CASSLEGYEQYF.

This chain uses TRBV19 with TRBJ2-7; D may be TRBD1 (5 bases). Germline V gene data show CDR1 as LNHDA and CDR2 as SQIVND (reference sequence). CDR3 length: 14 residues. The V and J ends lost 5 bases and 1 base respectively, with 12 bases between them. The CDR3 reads CASSSTRESYEQYF. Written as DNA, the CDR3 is TGTGCCAGTAGTTCCACCAGGGAATCCTACGAGCAGTACTTC.

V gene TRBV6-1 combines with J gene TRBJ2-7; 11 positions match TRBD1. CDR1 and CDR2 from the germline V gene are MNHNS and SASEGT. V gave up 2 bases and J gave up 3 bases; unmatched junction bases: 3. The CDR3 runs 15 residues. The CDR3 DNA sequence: TGTGCCAGCAGTGAATTAGGGACAGGGGGCTACGAGCAGTACTTC. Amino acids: CASSELGTGGYEQYF.

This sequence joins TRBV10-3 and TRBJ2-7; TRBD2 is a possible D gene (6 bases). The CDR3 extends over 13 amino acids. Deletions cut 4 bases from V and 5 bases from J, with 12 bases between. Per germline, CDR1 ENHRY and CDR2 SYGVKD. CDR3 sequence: CAISATGGNEQYF. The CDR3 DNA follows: TGTGCCATCAGTGCCACAGGCGGGAACGAGCAGTACTTC.

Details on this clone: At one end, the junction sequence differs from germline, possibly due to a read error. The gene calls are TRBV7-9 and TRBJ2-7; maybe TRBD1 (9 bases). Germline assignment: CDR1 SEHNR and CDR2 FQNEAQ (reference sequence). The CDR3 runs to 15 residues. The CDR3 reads CSSSLAGQGRIEQYF. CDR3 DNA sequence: TGTTCCAGCAGCTTAGCGGGACAGGGCAGGATCGAGCAGTACTTC.

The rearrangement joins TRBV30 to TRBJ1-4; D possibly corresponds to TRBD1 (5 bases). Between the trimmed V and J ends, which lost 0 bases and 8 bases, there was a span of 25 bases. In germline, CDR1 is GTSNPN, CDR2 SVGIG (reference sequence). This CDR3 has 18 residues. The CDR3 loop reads CAWSVGASQGTVNEKLFF. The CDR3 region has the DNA TGTGCCTGGAGTGTAGGGGCGAGCCAGGGAACGGTAAACGAAAAACTGTTTTTT. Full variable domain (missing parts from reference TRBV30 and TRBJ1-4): SQTIHQWPATLVQPVGSPLSLECTVEGTSNPNLYWYRQAAGRGLQLLFYSVGIGQISSEVPQNLSASRPQDRQFILSSKKLLLSDSGFYLCAWSVGASQGTVNEKLFFGSGTQLSVL.

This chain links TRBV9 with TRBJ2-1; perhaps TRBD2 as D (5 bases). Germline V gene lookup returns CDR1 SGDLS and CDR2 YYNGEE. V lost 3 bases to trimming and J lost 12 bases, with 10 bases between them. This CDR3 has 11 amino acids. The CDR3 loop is CASSGSSLQFF. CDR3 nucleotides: TGTGCCAGCAGCGGGTCTAGCTTGCAGTTCTTC.

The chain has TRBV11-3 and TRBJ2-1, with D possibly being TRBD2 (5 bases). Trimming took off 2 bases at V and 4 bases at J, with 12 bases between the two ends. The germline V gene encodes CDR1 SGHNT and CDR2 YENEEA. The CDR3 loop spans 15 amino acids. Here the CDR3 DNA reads TGTGCCAGCAGCTTAACCCGGACGGGATACAATGAGCAGTTCTTC. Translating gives CASSLTRTGYNEQFF.

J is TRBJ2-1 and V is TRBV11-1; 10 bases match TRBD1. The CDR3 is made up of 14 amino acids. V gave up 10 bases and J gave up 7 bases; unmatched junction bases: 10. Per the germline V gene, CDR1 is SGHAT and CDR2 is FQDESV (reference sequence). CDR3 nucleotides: TGTGCCACGAAGGGACAGGGGATGTATAATGAGCAGTTCTTC. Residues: CATKGQGMYNEQFF.

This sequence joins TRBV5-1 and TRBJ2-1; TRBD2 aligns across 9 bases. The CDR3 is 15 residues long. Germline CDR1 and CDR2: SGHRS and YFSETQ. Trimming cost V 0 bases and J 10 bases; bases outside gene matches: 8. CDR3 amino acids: CASSLGGGGAWEQFF. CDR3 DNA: TGCGCCAGCAGCTTGGGTGGCGGGGGGGCCTGGGAGCAGTTCTTC. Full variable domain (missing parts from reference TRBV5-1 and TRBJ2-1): KAGVTQTPRYLIKTRGQQVTLSCSPISGHRSVSWYQQTPGQGLQFLFEYFSETQRNKGNFPGRFSGRQFSNSRSEMNVSTLELGDSALYLCASSLGGGGAWEQFFGPGTRLTVL.

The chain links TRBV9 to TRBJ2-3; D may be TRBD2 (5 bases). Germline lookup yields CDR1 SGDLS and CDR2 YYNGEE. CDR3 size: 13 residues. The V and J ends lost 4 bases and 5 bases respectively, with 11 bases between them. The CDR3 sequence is CASSTTTRDTQYF. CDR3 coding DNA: TGTGCCAGCAGCACGACTACTAGAGATACGCAGTATTTT. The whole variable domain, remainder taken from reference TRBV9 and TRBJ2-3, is DSGVTQTPKHLITATGQRVTLRCSPRSGDLSVYWYQQSLDQGLQFLIQYYNGEERAKGNILERFSAQQFPDLHSELNLSSLELGDSALYFCASSTTTRDTQYFGPGTRLTVL.